This TCR beta chain came from a study of early T cells in non-severe SARS-CoV-2 infection (dated by TCRdb to about 2021). At the level of the whole study: TCR sequencing used bulk RNA from unsorted whole blood, so alpha and beta chains could not be paired. Overall results and qualifications from the work: VDJdb matching was skewed toward anti-spike CD8 responses, so virus-specific expansions were likely underestimated and private and CD4 specificities were missed.

Library method: 5' RACE. Sequencing was carried out with a NextSeq 500. Unique molecular identifiers were attached to individual cDNA molecules in the TCR library protocol so that sequencing error and PCR bias could be corrected. Sequencing covered both TCR alpha and beta chains, and within each sample the abundances of alpha and beta sequences were tightly co-correlated. As for the original processing: Decombinator V4 was used to annotate the V gene, J gene and CDR3 of the TCR sequences. TCRs were defined as expanded if a significant change between any two time points was detected under a Poisson model with p below 0.0001. TCR abundances were normalised to the total number of TCRs sequenced per sample and were expressed as counts per million. VDJdb, accessed 1 November 2021, was searched for CMV, EBV and SARS-CoV-2 annotated TCRs, excluding TCRs annotated for multiple antigens. TCRdb applied fastp at Q25 and MiXCR to the public reads, then kept only in-frame beta chains. Every entry covers one CDR3 protein and lists the most common genes and DNA from its rows. These V and J calls originate from TCRdb's pipeline instead of the authors' own analysis. This sample has more than 60,000 distinct CDR3 sequences in its table, and under 9.5% of those were observed once. The ten largest clones add up to 4.5% to 6.5% of the sample.

This clonotype came up many times. Its binding antigen is unknown. No base quality information exists; no much larger clone differs at one position. A case-control design nested within a healthcare worker cohort in London, UK, was used, with weekly nasopharyngeal swab PCR tests and blood sampling performed. Between 23 and 31 March 2020, the week of the UK lockdown, healthcare workers were enrolled and then followed up weekly for as long as 16 weeks. The receptor comes from an adult who was a healthcare worker with PCR-confirmed SARS-CoV-2 infection or an uninfected control (not recorded which). Sequenced material: whole blood.

At the DNA level, the sequence is TGCGCCAGCAGCTTGTCAGGGATAGATCAGCCCCAGCATTTT. Its protein product is CASSLSGIDQPQHF. The V and J genes are TRBV5-1 and TRBJ1-5, with TRBD1 as a weak D call on 5 bases. The CDR3 contains 14 residues, cysteine and phenylalanine counted. Kept here is only the CDR3 DNA, which spans 42 bases and is read in frame from base 1. The germline V gene encodes CDR1 SGHRS and CDR2 YFSETQ. Cut back by 1 base and 5 bases, the V and J ends lie 10 bases apart.